This entry concerns a single TCR beta chain. It has no known antigen specificity. No base quality values were provided; no much bigger clone lies one nucleotide off. For sequencing of the TCRbeta CDR3 region, genomic DNA was extracted from the sorted cells. The immunoSEQ Assay was used for sequencing of TCRbeta CDR3 regions. The source is immuneACCESS, and TCRdb retained only in-frame sequences with V and J called. Part of the clones is not carried over; for the studies checked, unresolved V genes explain less than half of this, and the remainder is unexplained. The sample table shows approximately 130,000 clones, and about 92% are seen once. The ten top clones hold roughly 1% of the sample. The data stem from a study of OX40 agonist ivuxolimab in advanced cancers. Regarding the study in general: Ivuxolimab was a fully human IgG2 agonistic monoclonal antibody targeting the costimulatory receptor OX40 (CD134). Intravenous ivuxolimab was administered to patients every 2 weeks at six dose levels: 0.01, 0.1, 0.3, 1.5, 3 and 10 mg/kg. Partial responses occurred in three dose-escalation patients, of whom one had hepatocellular carcinoma and two had cutaneous melanoma. The purpose of peripheral TCRbeta sequencing was to test whether ivuxolimab changed TCR sequence diversity and led to clonal T-cell expansion. The paper covers the monotherapy dose-escalation part of the phase I ivuxolimab trial, which included N of about 50 patients. Patients were allowed to have had prior anti-PD-1, anti-PD-L1 or anti-CTLA-4 therapy, and around 37% of the dose-escalation patients had previously received checkpoint inhibitors. Of the roughly 51 dose-escalation patients, hepatocellular carcinoma was present in about 20, melanoma in some 15, renal cell carcinoma in 9 and head and neck cancer in 9. The dose-escalation cohort was roughly 80% male with a mean age of 60 years, ranging from about 20 to 80.

Patients with autoimmune disease history or receiving systemic immunosuppression were excluded from the trial. Peripheral blood for TCR sequencing was collected from all dose cohorts at baseline, on cycle 4 day 1, and on cycle 7 day 1. The samples were taken from a phase I, first-in-human, multicenter, open-label dose-escalation trial of ivuxolimab. Adults with locally advanced or metastatic melanoma, renal cell, hepatocellular, or head and neck squamous cell carcinoma were enrolled in the trial. Before TCR sequencing, CD4+ T cells and CD8+ T cells were sorted from peripheral blood as separate populations. Broader findings and caveats from the paper: Clonal expansion of both CD4+ and CD8+ blood T cells was observed from baseline to week 6 at doses 0.1 to 3.0 mg/kg. In partial responders in the 0.1-3.0 mg/kg groups, normalized peripheral clonal expansion was found to be among the lowest, especially among CD8+ T cells. On average, CD8+ T cells showed more expanded clones than CD4+ T cells after ivuxolimab. Which antigens the clonally expanded peripheral T cells were specific for was not determined. Low levels of normalized T-cell clonal expansion were also seen in some patients who did not respond.

Including cysteine and phenylalanine, the CDR3 has 16 amino acids. The kept DNA is CDR3 alone, 48 bases in frame from the first base. At the junction V is shortened by 5 bases and J by 0 bases, with 14 bases in between. Sequences LNHDA (CDR1) and SQIVND (CDR2) are obtained from the germline V gene (reference sequence). The sequencing here drew on CD4+ or CD8+ T cells sorted from blood, taken in a trial of the OX40 agonist ivuxolimab. This receptor was taken from an adult with an advanced solid tumor such as melanoma, head and neck, liver or kidney cancer. The chain was built from TRBV19 and TRBJ1-5, with the identity of the D gene unclear. The CDR3 region: CASSLGRQHSNQPQHF. The DNA reads as follows: TGTGCCAGTAGTTTAGGGCGGCAGCATAGCAATCAGCCCCAGCATTTT.